The 7 T cell receptor beta chains reported below all come from one sample, sequenced in a study of T cells after yellow fever vaccination. TCRdb redid the calling of the 5' RACE reads with MiXCR, one entry per CDR3 protein. Here the sample spans hundreds of thousands of distinct CDR3 sequences, approximately 18% being singletons. The material sequenced was PBMCs, taken before the yellow fever booster vaccination. The receptors stem from a man between 18 and 29 years old who received the YFV17D yellow fever vaccine.

This clonotype has a handful of counts. The chain has TRBV18 and TRBJ2-1; TRBD1 matches 9 bases. Germline CDR1 and CDR2: KGHSH and LQKENI. The CDR3 consists of 15 residues. J gave up 8 bases and V 1 base, and 6 bases lay outside the gene matches. For the CDR3, the DNA is TGTGCCAGCTCACCACGGGGGACAGGGTTCGATGAGCAGTTCTTC. Amino acids: CASSPRGTGFDEQFF.

This clonotype turned up a few times. Germline is not matched at one junction end, which may reflect a read error. The chain combines TRBV6-6 with TRBJ2-1, with D perhaps assigned TRBD1 or TRBD2 (6 bases each). This CDR3 is 14 amino acids long. The germline V gene has CDR1 MNHNY and CDR2 SVGAGI (reference sequence). CDR3 in DNA: TGTGCCAGCAGTTCCGGATTGGCGGGACACCTTCATGTCTTC. This encodes CASSSGLAGHLHVF.

This clonotype was recorded a few times. For the CDR3, the DNA is TGCGCCAGCAGCGCGGGACAGGGCTACGAGCAGTACTTC. It yields the protein CASSAGQGYEQYF. The chain combines TRBV5-1 with TRBJ2-7; 9 bases agree with TRBD1. This CDR3 spans 13 amino acids. Germline-derived CDR1 and CDR2 are SGHRS and YFSETQ. V dropped 4 bases and J dropped 3; count of bases not matched to a gene: 2.

This clonotype was picked up a small number of times. The rearrangement uses TRBV24-1 and TRBJ2-1; D is ambiguous. The CDR3 is 13 residues long. The germline V gene has CDR1 KGHDR and CDR2 SFDVKD. With 1 base removed from V and 5 bases from J, the gap between germline ends came to 5 bases. CDR3 protein: CATSDFEHNEQFF. The CDR3 DNA follows: TGTGCCACCAGTGATTTCGAGCACAATGAGCAGTTCTTC.

The sample holds a few counts of this clonotype. CDR3 sequence (DNA): TGTGCCAGCAGGGCCGACAATTACGAGCAGTACTTC. Protein sequence: CASRADNYEQYF. This chain links TRBV7-9 with TRBJ2-7; D is unresolved. V was pared by 6 bases and J by 4 bases, with 10 bases between. Germline V gene data show CDR1 as SEHNR and CDR2 as FQNEAQ (reference sequence). This CDR3 is 12 amino acids long.

This chain connects TRBV20-1 to TRBJ1-1, with D hard to call. The ends were cut back, 2 bases at V and 1 base at J, with 8 bases in the middle. The CDR3 is 13 residues long. CDR1 is DFQATT, CDR2 SNEGSKA, per germline (reference sequence). CDR3 amino acids: CSARIRGNTEAFF. DNA of the CDR3: TGCAGTGCTAGAATTCGGGGGAACACTGAAGCTTTCTTT.

This rearrangement joins TRBV4-2 to TRBJ2-7, with 8 nucleotides matching TRBD2. Germline V gives CDR1 LGHNA, CDR2 YNFKEQ. The CDR3 is made up of 16 amino acids. V shed 1 base and J 1 base; nucleotides not matched to a gene: 6. CDR3 sequence (DNA): TGTGCCAGCAGCCAAGGTATGCGGGGGGAGTCCTACGAGCAGTACGTC. Translation: CASSQGMRGESYEQYV.